This entry describes one T cell receptor (beta chain). Per the original methods: Estimates of nucleated cell counts were drawn from the amplification of reference gene primers. Measured with immunoSEQ multiplex PCR; TCRdb has only the in-frame clones, and not every one. V and J calls and clone size are copied from that table; D and trimming were computed from the DNA. The table records about 300,000 clones, around 82% of them present only once. This entry comes from a study of blood T cell repertoires in COVID-19. Study details: Acute-phase and convalescent COVID-19 samples originated in the United States, Italy and Spain.

After removal of 3 bases from V and 4 bases from J, the junction contained 7 bases not matched to a gene. The CDR3 runs to 16 residues. CDR1 SEHNR and CDR2 FQNEAQ come from the germline V gene (reference sequence). J is TRBJ2-5 and V is TRBV7-9; TRBD1 matches 11 bases. The receptor's source is a woman aged 45-60 years with acute or convalescent COVID-19. Sequenced: peripheral blood. The CDR3 bases are TGTGCCAGCAGCTTGGGACAGGGGGATAACTCAGAGACCCAGTACTTC. This encodes CASSLGQGDNSETQYF.